These T cell receptor beta chains were read from a single sample in a study of human thymus T cells. Sequenced by immunoSEQ multiplex PCR; TCRdb stores in-frame clones only, minus some. The sample yields 45,000 to 75,000 clones, roughly 94% seen once. The specimen sequenced was blood. The receptors stem from a boy in the first two years of life with a congenital heart defect but otherwise immunologically healthy. Both conserved end residues are part of each CDR3. D genes are given only for firm matches. Clone size, where shown, is once, few, many, or a class for clones that have expanded.

v_call: TRBV11-2
j_call: TRBJ2-7
clone_size: NA
d_call: NA
cdr3_aa: CASSLVPAVGEQYF
cdr3_nt: TGTGCCAGCAGCTTAGTCCCTGCCGTAGGGGAGCAGTACTTC

v_call: TRBV5-4
j_call: TRBJ2-3
clone_size: NA
d_call: TRBD2
cdr3_aa: CASSRGTSGRRVTDTQYF
cdr3_nt: TGTGCCAGCAGCCGAGGGACTAGCGGGAGAAGAGTCACAGATACGCAGTATTTT

v_call: TRBV7-2
j_call: TRBJ2-1
clone_size: once
d_call: NA
cdr3_aa: CASSLGIRINEQFF
cdr3_nt: TGTGCCAGCAGCTTAGGAATTAGAATAAATGAGCAGTTCTTC

v_call: TRBV28
j_call: TRBJ1-5
clone_size: NA
d_call: TRBD1
cdr3_aa: CASSFRDSINQPQHF
cdr3_nt: TGTGCCAGCAGTTTTAGGGACAGCATTAATCAGCCCCAGCATTTT

v_call: TRBV11-2
j_call: TRBJ2-7
clone_size: NA
d_call: NA
cdr3_aa: CASSLDDKYEQYF
cdr3_nt: TGTGCCAGCAGCTTAGACGATAAATACGAGCAGTACTTC

v_call: TRBV21-1
j_call: TRBJ1-1
clone_size: NA
d_call: NA
cdr3_aa: CASRKSKGSHTEAFF
cdr3_nt: TGTGCCAGCAGAAAAAGTAAGGGGTCACACACTGAAGCTTTCTTT

v_call: TRBV2
j_call: TRBJ2-5
clone_size: NA
d_call: NA
cdr3_aa: CASSERQYQETQYF
cdr3_nt: TGTGCCAGCAGTGAACGACAGTACCAAGAGACCCAGTACTTC

v_call: TRBV10-3
j_call: TRBJ1-3
clone_size: NA
d_call: TRBD1
cdr3_aa: CAIRQGARGNTIYF
cdr3_nt: TGTGCCATCAGACAGGGGGCGAGGGGAAACACCATATATTTT

v_call: TRBV5-1
j_call: TRBJ2-1
clone_size: NA
d_call: TRBD2
cdr3_aa: CASSMTSGAVYEQFF
cdr3_nt: TGCGCCAGCAGCATGACTAGCGGAGCTGTCTATGAGCAGTTCTTC

v_call: TRBV7-8
j_call: TRBJ1-2
clone_size: NA
d_call: TRBD1
cdr3_aa: CASSLWGEGDRALDGYTF
cdr3_nt: TGTGCCAGCAGCTTATGGGGCGAGGGGGACAGGGCCCTAGATGGCTACACCTTC

v_call: TRBV4-2
j_call: TRBJ2-1
clone_size: NA
d_call: NA
cdr3_aa: CASSQSNWGSSYNEQFF
cdr3_nt: TGTGCCAGCAGCCAGAGTAACTGGGGAAGCTCCTACAATGAGCAGTTCTTC

v_call: TRBV6-1
j_call: TRBJ1-1
clone_size: NA
d_call: NA
cdr3_aa: CASSEQPQGRTEAFF
cdr3_nt: TGTGCCAGCAGTGAGCAACCCCAGGGACGCACTGAAGCTTTCTTT

v_call: TRBV9
j_call: TRBJ2-3
clone_size: NA
d_call: NA
cdr3_aa: CASSVWEIGDTQYF
cdr3_nt: TGTGCCAGCAGCGTATGGGAAATCGGAGATACGCAGTATTTT

v_call: TRBV7-9
j_call: TRBJ1-3
clone_size: NA
d_call: NA
cdr3_aa: CASSLSISGNTIYF
cdr3_nt: TGTGCCAGCAGCTTAAGTATAAGCGGAAACACCATATATTTT